This T cell receptor (beta chain) was recorded in a study of OX40 agonist ivuxolimab in advanced cancers. Across the whole study: Of the patients, three showed partial responses, one with hepatocellular carcinoma and two with cutaneous melanoma.

Samples of blood were obtained at baseline, on cycle 4 day 1, and on cycle 7 day 1. Sequencing used immunoSEQ multiplex PCR; TCRdb keeps in-frame clones, though not all of them. The sample consists of around 70,000 clones, about 90% of them appearing once. A note on this clone: Its antigen is unknown.

Study findings and constraints: On average, CD8+ T cells showed a greater number of expanded clones than CD4+.

This CDR3 has 12 residues. V was pared by 8 bases and J by 1 base, with 8 bases between. The germline gives CDR1 MNHNS, CDR2 SASEGT. This material consisted of CD4+ or CD8+ T cells sorted from blood, taken in a trial of the OX40 agonist ivuxolimab. This receptor was obtained from an adult with an advanced solid tumor such as melanoma, head and neck, liver or kidney cancer. The chain recombines TRBV6-1 with TRBJ2-5; D is unclear. The CDR3 sequence is CASSPIQETQYF. CDR3 bases: TGTGCCAGCTCTCCTATCCAAGAGACCCAGTACTTC.